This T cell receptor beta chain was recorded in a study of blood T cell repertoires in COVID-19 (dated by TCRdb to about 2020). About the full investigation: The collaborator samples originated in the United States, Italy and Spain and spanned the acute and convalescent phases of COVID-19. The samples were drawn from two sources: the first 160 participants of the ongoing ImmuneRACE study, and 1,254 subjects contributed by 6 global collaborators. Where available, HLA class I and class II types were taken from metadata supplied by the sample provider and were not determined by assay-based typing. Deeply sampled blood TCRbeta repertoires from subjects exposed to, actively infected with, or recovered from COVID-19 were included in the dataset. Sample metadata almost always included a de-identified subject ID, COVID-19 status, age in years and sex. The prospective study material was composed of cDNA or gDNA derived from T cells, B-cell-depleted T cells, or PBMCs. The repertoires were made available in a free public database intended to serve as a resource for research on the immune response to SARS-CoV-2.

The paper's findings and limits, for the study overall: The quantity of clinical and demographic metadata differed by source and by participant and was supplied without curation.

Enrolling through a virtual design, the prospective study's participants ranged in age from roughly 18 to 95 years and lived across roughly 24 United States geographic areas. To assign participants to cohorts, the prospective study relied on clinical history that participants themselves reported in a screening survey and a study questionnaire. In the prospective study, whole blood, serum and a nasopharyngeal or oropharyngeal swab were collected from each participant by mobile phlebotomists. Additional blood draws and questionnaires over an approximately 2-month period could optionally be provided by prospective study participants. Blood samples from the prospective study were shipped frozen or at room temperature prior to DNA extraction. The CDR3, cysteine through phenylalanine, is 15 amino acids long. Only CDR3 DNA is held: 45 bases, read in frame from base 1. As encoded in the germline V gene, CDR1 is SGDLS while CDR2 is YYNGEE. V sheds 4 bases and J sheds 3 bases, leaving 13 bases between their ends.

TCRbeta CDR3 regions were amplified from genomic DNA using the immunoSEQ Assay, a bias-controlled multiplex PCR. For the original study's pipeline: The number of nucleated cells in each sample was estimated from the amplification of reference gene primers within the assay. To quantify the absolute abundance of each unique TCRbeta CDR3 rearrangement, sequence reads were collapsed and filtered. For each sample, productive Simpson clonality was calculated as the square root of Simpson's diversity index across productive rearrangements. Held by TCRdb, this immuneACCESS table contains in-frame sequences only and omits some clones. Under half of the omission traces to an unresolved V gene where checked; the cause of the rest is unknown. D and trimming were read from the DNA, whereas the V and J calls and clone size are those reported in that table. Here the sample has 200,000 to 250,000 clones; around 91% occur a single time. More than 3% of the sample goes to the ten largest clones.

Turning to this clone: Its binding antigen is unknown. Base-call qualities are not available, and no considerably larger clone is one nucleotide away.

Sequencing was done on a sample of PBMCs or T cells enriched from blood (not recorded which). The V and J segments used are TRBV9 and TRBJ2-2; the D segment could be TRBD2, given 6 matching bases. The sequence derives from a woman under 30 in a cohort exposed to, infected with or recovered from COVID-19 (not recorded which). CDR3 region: CASSLRGQDTGELFF. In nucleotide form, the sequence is TGTGCCAGCAGCCTGCGGGGTCAGGACACCGGGGAGCTGTTTTTT.